One sample yielded the 27 T cell receptor beta chains listed below, sequenced in a study of T cells in Graves' hyperthyroidism and ophthalmopathy. It was RNA transcripts that yielded the amplified TCR beta CDR3 regions. TCR CDR3 regions were first amplified by RT-PCR with HTBI primers. In TCRdb, the multiplex PCR reads were re-called with MiXCR into one record per CDR3 protein. The sample consists of 350,000 or so distinct CDR3 sequences, around 20% of them appearing once. Sequencing used blood. These TCRs come from a woman in her forties or fifties with Graves' hyperthyroidism.

The rearrangement uses TRBV29-1 and TRBJ2-2; 12 bases map to TRBD2. With 3 bases clipped from V and 5 bases from J, the junction kept 7 bases outside the gene matches. The CDR3 has 16 residues. Looked up from germline, CDR1 is SQVTM and CDR2 is ANQGSEA. Here the CDR3 DNA reads TGCAGCGTTGAGGAGACTAGCGGGAGTTCTACCGGGGAGCTGTTTTTT. Translated, it gives CSVEETSGSSTGELFF.

The table lists this clonotype with many counts. This sequence joins TRBV6-2 or TRBV6-3 and TRBJ2-3, with TRBD1 identical over 7 bases. The CDR3 is 15 residues long. V shed 4 bases, J shed 0 bases, and the junction held 4 bases outside the gene matches. CDR1 is MNHEY, CDR2 SVGEGT, per germline. The CDR3, as DNA: TGTGCCAGCAGTTCGGGACAGCGGAGCACAGATACGCAGTATTTT. This encodes CASSSGQRSTDTQYF.

CDR3 amino acids: CASSGSESGNTIYF. CDR3 DNA sequence: TGTGCCAGCAGCGGGTCGGAATCTGGAAACACCATATATTTT. The genes are TRBV9 and TRBJ1-3; D is ambiguous. CDR1 SGDLS and CDR2 YYNGEE come from the germline V gene. V lost 3 bases and J lost 1, with 8 bases in between. The CDR3 covers 14 residues.

The gene calls are TRBV14 and TRBJ2-5; the D call may be TRBD1 or TRBD2 (5 bases each). The CDR3 runs 16 residues. Trimming shortened V by 0 bases and J by 2 bases, and 13 bases separated the two germline ends. In germline, CDR1 is SGHDN, CDR2 FVKESK. In DNA, the CDR3 is TGTGCCAGCAGCCAAGAAGGAGAGGGACCACAAGAGACCCAGTACTTC. This gives the protein CASSQEGEGPQETQYF. The variable domain in full, completed from reference TRBV14 and TRBJ2-5, reads EAGVTQFPSHSVIEKGQTVTLRCDPISGHDNLYWYRRVMGKEIKFLLHFVKESKQDESGMPNNRFLAERTGGTYSTLKVQPAELEDSGVYFCASSQEGEGPQETQYFGPGTRLLVL.

The rearrangement uses TRBV28 and TRBJ2-7; no firm D call. CDR1 is MDHEN and CDR2 is SYDVKM in the germline V gene. This CDR3 is 15 amino acids long. Trimming cost V 5 bases and J 2 bases, with 16 bases left between them. CDR3 loop: CASSTSTFTPYEQYF. The CDR3 DNA reads TGTGCCAGCAGTACCTCGACATTCACCCCCTACGAGCAGTACTTC. Looking up the rest from reference TRBV28 and TRBJ2-7 gives the full variable domain: DVKVTQSSRYLVKRTGEKVFLECVQDMDHENMFWYRQDPGLGLRLIYFSYDVKMKEKGDIPEGYSVSREKKERFSLILESASTNQTSMYLCASSTSTFTPYEQYFGPGTRLTVT.

V usage is TRBV7-9 and J usage is TRBJ2-2; perhaps D is TRBD1 or TRBD2 (5 bases each). This CDR3 contains 15 residues. Trimming cost V 7 bases and J 2 bases, with 14 bases left between them. CDR1 and CDR2 from the germline V gene are SEHNR and FQNEAQ (reference sequence). The DNA of the CDR3 is TGTGCCAGCATTGGGGACCCTAGCAACACCGGGGAGCTGTTTTTT. Translated, it gives CASIGDPSNTGELFF.

This clonotype showed up many times. This sequence joins TRBV6-1 and TRBJ1-5; 8 bases match TRBD1. The CDR3 sequence is 15 residues long. Germline-derived CDR1 and CDR2 are MNHNS and SASEGT. The trim removed 7 bases at V and 7 bases at J, leaving 12 bases unmatched. The CDR3 here is CASKMDRAVRQPQHF. The CDR3 DNA reads TGTGCCAGCAAGATGGACAGGGCAGTAAGACAGCCCCAGCATTTT.

This clonotype was seen a few times. The chain has TRBV10-3 and TRBJ2-7; 11 bases fit TRBD1. The CDR3 length is 14 residues. With 4 bases clipped from V and 3 bases from J, the junction kept 2 bases outside the gene matches. Germline loops: CDR1 ENHRY, CDR2 SYGVKD. The CDR3 sequence is CAISGTGGLYEQYF. Here the CDR3 DNA reads TGTGCCATCAGTGGGACAGGGGGCCTCTACGAGCAGTACTTC.

V and J are TRBV29-1 and TRBJ2-3; D possibly corresponds to TRBD2 (5 bases). The germline CDR1 and CDR2 sequences are SQVTM and ANQGSEA. With 4 bases removed from V and 4 bases from J, the gap between germline ends came to 9 bases. The CDR3 extends over 12 amino acids. CDR3 sequence (DNA): TGCAGCGTTGTTTTGCGGGCAGATACGCAGTATTTT. Translated, it gives CSVVLRADTQYF.

In this sample, this clonotype turned up many times. This sequence joins TRBV30 and TRBJ2-7; D is ambiguous. The CDR3 sequence is 13 residues long. Trimming removed 0 bases from V and 2 bases from J, with 8 bases in between. Per germline, CDR1 GTSNPN and CDR2 SVGIG (reference sequence). Here the CDR3 DNA reads TGTGCCTGGAGTGTGGGATTAACCTACGAGCAGTACTTC. It yields the protein CAWSVGLTYEQYF.

The chain links TRBV20-1 to TRBJ1-3; tentative D call: TRBD1 (5 bases). V was trimmed by 6 bases and J by 0 bases, leaving 18 bases between them. Germline V lookup: CDR1 DFQATT, CDR2 SNEGSKA (reference sequence). The CDR3 has 16 residues. CDR3 sequence (DNA): TGCAGTGCGTCGACAGCCCAACTCCTCTCTGGAAACACCATATATTTT. It yields the protein CSASTAQLLSGNTIYF.

This clonotype was observed a handful of times. The rearrangement joins TRBV12-3 or TRBV12-4 to TRBJ2-1, with D possibly being TRBD2 (5 bases). The CDR3 covers 15 residues. The V end was cut by 2 bases, the J end by 15 bases, with 23 bases between. DNA for the CDR3: TGTGCCAGCAGTTTATCGGTGGGAGATATCAATAGTCTGTTCTTC. It is translated as CASSLSVGDINSLFF.

This clonotype occurred many times. The chain couples TRBV7-3 to TRBJ2-3; 15 bases fit TRBD2. CDR3 length equals 16 residues. Looked up from germline, CDR1 is SGHTA and CDR2 is FQGTGA. Unmatched junction bases numbered 0, after V lost 4 bases and J lost 1 base. The DNA for the CDR3 is TGTGCCAGCAGCTGGACTAGCGGGGGGGGCACAGATACGCAGTATTTT. Its translation is CASSWTSGGGTDTQYF. Supplemented by reference TRBV7-3 and TRBJ2-3, the full variable domain reads GAGVSQTPSNKVTEKGKYVELRCDPISGHTALYWYRQSLGQGPEFLIYFQGTGAADDSGLPNDRFFAVRPEGSVSTLKIQRTERGDSAVYLCASSWTSGGGTDTQYFGPGTRLTVL.

This clonotype was recorded a few times. One end of the junction is discordant with germline, which a read error may explain. The gene calls are TRBV9 and TRBJ2-5, with D unresolved. In germline, CDR1 is SGDLS, CDR2 YYNGEE. This CDR3 comprises 11 residues. The CDR3 DNA follows: TGCCCTCCAGGCGCTAAGGGGACCCAGTACTTC. Translating it yields CPPGAKGTQYF.

This clonotype was observed a handful of times. V gene TRBV6-5 combines with J gene TRBJ1-2, with 7 bases matching TRBD1. The junction had 2 bases not matched to a gene; V was cut back by 0 bases and J by 4 bases. The CDR3 spans 14 residues. Germline V CDR1 and CDR2: MNHEY, SVGAGI. The CDR3 region is CASSYSRDSYGYTF. The CDR3 bases are TGTGCCAGCAGTTACTCCCGGGACAGCTATGGCTACACCTTC.

V usage is TRBV15 and J usage is TRBJ1-2, with 7 bases that match TRBD1. The V and J ends lost 1 base and 4 bases, in that order; junction bases with no gene match: 6. Germline V gene data show CDR1 as LNHNV and CDR2 as YYDKDF (reference sequence). The CDR3 extends over 15 amino acids. The CDR3 spells CATSRVRDRRYGYTF. The CDR3 region has the DNA TGTGCCACCAGCAGAGTCCGGGACAGACGCTATGGCTACACCTTC.

This clonotype came up many times. This rearrangement joins TRBV7-2 to TRBJ1-1; no clear D. This CDR3 region has 13 residues. In germline, CDR1 is SGHTA, CDR2 FQGNSA. The V gene lost 3 bases and the J gene lost 2 bases, with 7 bases spanning the gap. The CDR3 sequence: CASSFGRNTEAFF. As DNA, the CDR3 is TGTGCCAGCAGCTTTGGGCGAAACACTGAAGCTTTCTTT. Together with reference TRBV7-2 and TRBJ1-1, the CDR3 gives the full variable domain: GAGVSQSPSNKVTEKGKDVELRCDPISGHTALYWYRQSLGQGLEFLIYFQGNSAPDKSGLPSDRFSAERTGGSVSTLTIQRTQQEDSAVYLCASSFGRNTEAFFGQGTRLTVV.

The table lists this clonotype with a few counts. This chain links TRBV24-1 with TRBJ2-5, with D tentatively TRBD1 (6 bases). V was pared by 3 bases and J by 2 bases, with 12 bases between. From germline, CDR1 is KGHDR and CDR2 SFDVKD. The CDR3 has 15 amino acids. CDR3 in DNA: TGTGCCACCAGTGATCCAACAGGGCCTCAAGAGACCCAGTACTTC. Amino acid sequence: CATSDPTGPQETQYF.

A word on this clonotype: The junction departs from the called germline gene at one end, perhaps through a read error. The chain uses TRBV5-1 and TRBJ1-6; a possible D gene is TRBD1 (6 bases). This CDR3 is built from 19 residues. Germline V gives CDR1 SGHRS, CDR2 YFSETQ. The CDR3 DNA reads TGCGTCAGCAGCTTGGCCTCAGAACGGAGGGGGTCATGGGGTTCACCCCTCCACTTT. Translating it yields CVSSLASERRGSWGSPLHF.

The V and J genes are TRBV5-1 and TRBJ2-2, with D perhaps TRBD1 or TRBD2 (5 bases each). Trimming left V 3 bases short and J 0 bases short, with 15 bases between. Germline CDR1 is SGHRS and CDR2 is YFSETQ. The CDR3 contains 17 residues. This CDR3 reads CASSWGPGTANTGELFF. The CDR3 DNA is TGCGCCAGCAGCTGGGGTCCCGGGACCGCGAACACCGGGGAGCTGTTTTTT. The full variable domain, its missing parts supplied by reference TRBV5-1 and TRBJ2-2, is KAGVTQTPRYLIKTRGQQVTLSCSPISGHRSVSWYQQTPGQGLQFLFEYFSETQRNKGNFPGRFSGRQFSNSRSEMNVSTLELGDSALYLCASSWGPGTANTGELFFGEGSRLTVL.

The gene calls are TRBV4-1 and TRBJ2-7, with 9 bases identical to TRBD2. Germline trimming cut 1 base from V and 4 bases from J; bases unmatched to any gene: 5. Germline V CDR1 and CDR2: MGHRA, YSYEKL. CDR3 length: 15 amino acids. CDR3 protein: CASSQVSSGMYEQYF. The CDR3 region has the DNA TGCGCCAGCAGCCAAGTTTCTAGCGGGATGTACGAGCAGTACTTC.

As for this clonotype: A much larger clone differs from this one at a single base, so this may be a read error. The rearrangement joins TRBV28 to TRBJ1-3; no definite D call. This CDR3 has 16 amino acids. V lost 0 bases to trimming and J lost 0 bases, with 9 bases between them. Per germline, CDR1 MDHEN and CDR2 SYDVKM. As DNA, the CDR3 is TGTGCCAGCAGTTTATGGACATCATACTCTGGAAACACCATATATTTT. Translation: CASSLWTSYSGNTIYF.

This clonotype was recorded at least ten times. The chain couples TRBV5-1 to TRBJ1-1, with TRBD1 as a possible D gene (6 bases). Trimming removed 3 bases at V and 2 bases at J, with 17 bases between. The CDR3 sequence is 16 residues long. Germline V gene data show CDR1 as SGHRS and CDR2 as YFSETQ. This chain's CDR3 is CASSSQYGTFNTEAFF. CDR3 coding DNA: TGCGCCAGCAGCTCACAATACGGGACATTTAACACTGAAGCTTTCTTT.

This rearrangement joins TRBV19 to TRBJ1-1; D not certain. V was shortened by 4 bases and J by 1 base, with 10 bases between the two germline ends. This CDR3 has 14 residues. Per the germline V gene, CDR1 is LNHDA and CDR2 is SQIVND (reference sequence). This CDR3 is CASSRTEENTEAFF. The CDR3 DNA sequence: TGTGCCAGTAGTAGGACTGAAGAGAACACTGAAGCTTTCTTT. The entire variable domain, with the rest obtained from reference TRBV19 and TRBJ1-1, is as follows: DGGITQSPKYLFRKEGQNVTLSCEQNLNHDAMYWYRQDPGQGLRLIYYSQIVNDFQKGDIAEGYSVSREKKESFPLTVTSAQKNPTAFYLCASSRTEENTEAFFGQGTRLTVV.

The chain combines TRBV12-3 or TRBV12-4 with TRBJ2-5; possible D gene TRBD1, 6 bases. With 2 bases removed from V and 14 bases from J, the gap between germline ends came to 15 bases. The CDR3 has 12 amino acids. CDR3 in amino acids: CASSLPQGTRYF. As DNA, the CDR3 is TGTGCCAGCAGTTTACCCCAGGGGACCCGATACTTC.

At least ten counts were recorded for this clonotype. This chain joins TRBV7-9 and TRBJ2-2, with D possibly being TRBD2 (5 bases). Germline assignment: CDR1 SEHNR and CDR2 FQNEAQ (reference sequence). The CDR3 runs to 15 residues. V lost 5 bases to trimming and J lost 1 base, with 11 bases between them. The CDR3 here is CASSGRRGNTGELFF. As DNA, the CDR3 is TGTGCCAGCAGCGGGAGACGGGGGAACACCGGGGAGCTGTTTTTT.

This clonotype was recorded at least ten times. The chain is built from TRBV11-2 and TRBJ2-1; TRBD1 agrees at 9 bases. The CDR3 spans 17 residues. Germline CDR1 is SGHAT and CDR2 is FQNNGV. Germline trimming cut 5 bases from V and 3 bases from J; bases unmatched to any gene: 11. The CDR3 region has the DNA TGTGCCAGCAGCCCTCCCTCGCCGGACAGGGGCTACAATGAGCAGTTCTTC. It specifies CASSPPSPDRGYNEQFF.